This TCR beta chain stems from a study of blood T cell repertoires in COVID-19. Study at large: Material from acute and convalescent COVID-19 was sourced from the United States, Italy and Spain. Sample material is recorded as cDNA or gDNA derived from T cells, B-cell-depleted T cells, or PBMCs.

Methods used by the authors: Amplification of reference gene primers was used by the study to estimate nucleated cell counts. Clones were read by immunoSEQ multiplex PCR, and TCRdb kept only the in-frame ones, dropping some. V and J calls and clone size are as listed in that table; D and trimming were resolved from the DNA. The sample lists 160,000 or so clones, approximately 90% occurring once. Trimming removed 2 bases at V and 7 bases at J, with 8 bases between. The CDR3 covers 12 residues. In germline, CDR1 is MNHEY, CDR2 SVGEGT. The sample comprised peripheral blood. The genes are TRBV6-2 or TRBV6-3 and TRBJ2-5; D gene unclear. The receptor's source is a woman aged 50 to 65 with acute or convalescent COVID-19. The CDR3 region is CASSYPSRTQYF. CDR3 nucleotide sequence: TGTGCCAGCAGTTACCCTAGTAGGACCCAGTACTTC.